This T cell receptor beta chain was recorded in a study of CD8 T cells in ankylosing spondylitis. Turning to this clonotype: Its antigen is still unknown.

Quantitative 5'-RACE with molecular barcodes was used to make the TCR beta libraries. TCRdb processed the 5' RACE reads anew with MiXCR; each CDR3 protein has one entry. This table holds 350,000 to 550,000 distinct CDR3 sequences, approximately 26% found once. Points from the study as a whole: Apparently characteristic of ankylosing spondylitis blood was a TCR beta motif (under ten highly homologous variants).

The clonotype comes from a male donor with ankylosing spondylitis. The sequenced sample was blood, either unsorted or a sorted T cell fraction (not recorded which).

Here the CDR3 reads CASSPGQVGEQFF. The CDR3 coding sequence is TGTGCCAGCAGTCCGGGACAGGTTGGGGAGCAGTTCTTC. This chain connects TRBV2 to TRBJ2-1; the match to TRBD1 covers 8 bases. J was trimmed by 10 bases and V by 5 bases; bases with no gene match: 7. Per the germline V gene, CDR1 is SNHLY and CDR2 is FYNNEI. The CDR3 is 13 residues long. The full variable domain, its missing parts supplied by reference TRBV2 and TRBJ2-1, is EPEVTQTPSHQVTQMGQEVILRCVPISNHLYFYWYRQILGQKVEFLVSFYNNEISEKSEIFDDQFSVERPDGSNFTLKIRSTKLEDSAMYFCASSPGQVGEQFFGPGTRLTVL.